This T cell receptor beta chain was sequenced in a study of control samples from healthy donors and cancer patients. TCRdb keeps only in-frame clones here, not all; method: immunoSEQ multiplex PCR. The repertoire holds about 110,000 clones, around 89% seen once, with 15% to 20% in the top ten. Germline V gene data show CDR1 as MNHEY and CDR2 as SVGAGI. The V gene lost 6 bases and the J gene lost 0 bases, with 9 bases spanning the gap. CDR3 size: 14 residues. Material: blood. The clonotype comes from a woman in her 50s in good health. The V and J genes are TRBV6-5 and TRBJ1-3, with a tentative D call TRBD1 (6 bases). The CDR3 is CASRDSFSGNTIYF. The CDR3 nucleotides are TGTGCCAGCAGGGACAGCTTCTCTGGAAACACCATATATTTT.